These T cell receptor beta chains were read from a single sample in a study of spatial heterogeneity in lung cancer. TCRdb re-called the 5' RACE reads through MiXCR, storing one row per CDR3 protein. The sample consists of almost 3,000 distinct CDR3 sequences, about 17% of them appearing once. The material was normal lung tissue next to the tumor, obtained at surgery. The receptors were sampled from a female donor with early-stage non-small cell lung cancer. Each CDR3 is given with its conserved first and last residue. Fields, in order: clone size, V gene, J gene, CDR3 length, D gene, CDR3 DNA, CDR3 protein. The D gene is left open where the match is weak. Size is omitted from some rows. Given values are once, few, many or a class for expanded clones.

>medium-sized|TRBV6-6|TRBJ1-6|16|-
TGTGCCAGCAGCCTAGGGACACCCCGGGGAAGGACAGCCCTCCACTTT
CASSLGTPRGRTALHF
>medium-sized|TRBV6-5|TRBJ2-2|15|TRBD1
TGTGCCAGCAGGAGGGACAGAATAAACACCGGGGAGCTGTTTTTT
CASRRDRINTGELFF
>medium-sized|TRBV7-9|TRBJ1-2|15|TRBD1
TGTGCCAGCAGCTCGGGGGACAGGGGACCCTATGGCTACACCTTC
CASSSGDRGPYGYTF
>few|TRBV6-5|TRBJ2-2|17|-
TGTGCCAGCAGTTACTCATATAGGCACACGAACACCGGGGAGCTGTTTTTT
CASSYSYRHTNTGELFF
>-|TRBV27|TRBJ1-5|13|-
TGTGCCAGCAGAACAAGGAACAATCAGCCCCAGCATTTT
CASRTRNNQPQHF
>-|TRBV3-1|TRBJ2-7|15|TRBD1
TGTGCCAGCAGCCCGGGACAGGGGACTTCCGACGAGCAGTACTTC
CASSPGQGTSDEQYF
>-|TRBV10-3|TRBJ2-3|14|-
TGTGCCATCATGAACGGGACTAGCACAGATACGCAGTATTTT
CAIMNGTSTDTQYF
>-|TRBV20-1|TRBJ2-7|14|-
TGCAGTGCTAGAGAACGGCAGATCTCCTACGAGCAGTACTTC
CSARERQISYEQYF
>few|TRBV9|TRBJ2-3|16|TRBD2
TGTGCCAGCACCATTGGCGGGGGAGTCAATACAGATACGCAGTATTTT
CASTIGGGVNTDTQYF
>many|TRBV29-1|TRBJ2-7|16|-
TGCAGCGTTGGACGTTGGGGCAGGGTGCCATCCTACGAGCAGTACTTC
CSVGRWGRVPSYEQYF
>-|TRBV15|TRBJ2-7|14|-
TGTGCCACCAGCAGAGATTTGGCCGCCTACGAGCAGTACTTC
CATSRDLAAYEQYF
>-|TRBV7-9|TRBJ2-5|15|-
TGTGCCAGCAGCCCGGGCCAGGGTATCGGAGAGACCCAGTACTTC
CASSPGQGIGETQYF
>-|TRBV12-5|TRBJ2-2|17|TRBD2
TGTGCTAGTGGTTTGGTACTGACTAGCGGGAGTCACGGGGAGCTGTTTTTT
CASGLVLTSGSHGELFF
>few|TRBV7-9|TRBJ2-5|14|TRBD2
TGTGCCAGCAGCCGAGCGGGAGTGGGGGAGACCCAGTACTTC
CASSRAGVGETQYF
>medium-sized|TRBV5-1|TRBJ2-1|11|-
TGCGCCAGCAGCGGTGGGGGTGAGCAGTTCTTC
CASSGGGEQFF
>medium-sized|TRBV28|TRBJ2-1|13|TRBD1
TGTGCCAGCAGTTTCGGACAGGATAGAAGGCAGTTCTTC
CASSFGQDRRQFF
>once|TRBV19|TRBJ2-3|12|-
TGTGCCAGTAGTCCCACCGCCGATACGCAGTATTTT
CASSPTADTQYF
>-|TRBV6-6|TRBJ1-5|13|-
TGTGCCACCGTAAGGGCGAGCAATCAGCCCCAGCATTTT
CATVRASNQPQHF
>-|TRBV7-9|TRBJ2-1|13|-
TGTGCCAGCACCTATGGGCCCTCCCCTGAGCAGTTCTTC
CASTYGPSPEQFF
>medium-sized|TRBV29-1|TRBJ1-1|12|-
TGCAGCGTCGGTCGGGGGAACACTGAAGCTTTCTTT
CSVGRGNTEAFF
>-|TRBV28|TRBJ2-1|14|TRBD2
TGTGCCAGCAGTTTATCGGGAGGGCCCGATGAGCAGTTCTTC
CASSLSGGPDEQFF
>medium-sized|TRBV6-2/TRBV6-3|TRBJ2-2|17|TRBD2
TGCGCCAGCACCCCCTGGGGGACTAGCGGAACCACCGGGGAGCTGTTTTTT
CASTPWGTSGTTGELFF
>-|TRBV28|TRBJ2-1|14|TRBD2
TGTGCCACCATCTTCCGGGAGGGGGGGAATGAGCAGTTCTTC
CATIFREGGNEQFF
>few|TRBV7-8|TRBJ2-5|14|-
TGTGCCAGCAGCTCGCCAGTTTCCCAAGAGACCCAGTACTTC
CASSSPVSQETQYF
>many|TRBV19|TRBJ2-1|16|TRBD2
TGTGCCAGTAGTATAGGAGGGACTAGCGGGATTCCTGAGCAGTTCTTC
CASSIGGTSGIPEQFF
>medium-sized|TRBV12-3/TRBV12-4|TRBJ2-3|17|TRBD2
TGTGCCAGCAGTTCCGGACTAGCGGGAGGACTCACAGATACGCAGTATTTT
CASSSGLAGGLTDTQYF
>many|TRBV12-3/TRBV12-4|TRBJ2-1|12|-
TGTGCCAGCAGAACTTCCGGCAATGAGCAGTTCTTC
CASRTSGNEQFF
>-|TRBV6-1|TRBJ1-4|15|-
TGTGCCAGCAGTGGGTCCGGGACAAGGAATGAAAAACTGTTTTTT
CASSGSGTRNEKLFF
>-|TRBV7-2|TRBJ2-1|14|TRBD1
TGTGCCAGCAGCTTTCACAGGGGGGAGAATGAGCAGTTCTTC
CASSFHRGENEQFF
>medium-sized|TRBV27|TRBJ2-1|15|TRBD2
TGTGCCAGCAGTCCGGGGACTAGTTGGTACAATGAGCAGTTCTTC
CASSPGTSWYNEQFF
>many|TRBV18|TRBJ1-4|15|TRBD1
TGTGCCAGCTCCCAAGGACAGGGGGCTTATGAAAAACTGTTTTTT
CASSQGQGAYEKLFF
>medium-sized|TRBV15|TRBJ1-6|14|-
TGTGCCACCAGCAGAGATAGTACGGGTTCACCCCTCCACTTT
CATSRDSTGSPLHF
>many|TRBV4-1|TRBJ1-6|13|-
TGCGCCAGCAGATACAGGGATAATTCACCCCTCCACTTT
CASRYRDNSPLHF
>medium-sized|TRBV6-1|TRBJ2-7|13|-
TGTGCCAGCCACCAGGGGACCGGGGGGGAGCAGTACTTC
CASHQGTGGEQYF
>-|TRBV3-1|TRBJ2-1|12|-
TGTGCCAGCAGCCAAGTAAGAGGTTCCCCGTTCTTC
CASSQVRGSPFF
>medium-sized|TRBV5-4|TRBJ2-1|14|-
TGTGCCAGCAGCTTGGGCCTAGCGTCCAATGAGCAGTTCTTC
CASSLGLASNEQFF
>many|TRBV28|TRBJ2-7|17|TRBD1
TGTGCCAGCAGTTTTGGGCCCGACCCGGGACAGGGGTGGGAGCAGTACTTC
CASSFGPDPGQGWEQYF
>-|TRBV6-5|TRBJ2-7|14|TRBD1
TGTGCCAGCAGTTCCGGGACAGCCCCCTACGAGCAGTACTTC
CASSSGTAPYEQYF
>many|TRBV20-1|TRBJ2-7|12|-
TGCAGTGCCCAACTAGGCTCCTACGAGCAGTACTTC
CSAQLGSYEQYF
>medium-sized|TRBV7-2|TRBJ2-3|15|-
TGTGCCAGCAGCTTTACGGACCCTAGCACAGATACGCAGTATTTT
CASSFTDPSTDTQYF
>-|TRBV7-3|TRBJ2-1|16|TRBD2
TGTGCCAGCAGCCTGGGGACTAGCGGGGCCTACAATGAGCAGTTCTTC
CASSLGTSGAYNEQFF
>few|TRBV10-3|TRBJ2-3|16|-
TGTGCCATCAGTGATCTAGCGACTACGAGCACAGATACGCAGTATTTT
CAISDLATTSTDTQYF
>few|TRBV6-2/TRBV6-3|TRBJ2-7|15|-
TGTGCCAGCAGTTACTCGGGGGACTTCTCCTACGAGCAGTACTTC
CASSYSGDFSYEQYF
>few|TRBV28|TRBJ1-6|16|TRBD1
TGTGCCAGCAGTCCCCGACAGGGGGCGCTTAATTCACCCCTCCACTTT
CASSPRQGALNSPLHF
>-|TRBV2|TRBJ2-1|14|-
TGTGCCAGTGCCACCGGGACACATAACAATGAGCAGTTCTTC
CASATGTHNNEQFF
>few|TRBV13|TRBJ2-5|16|TRBD2
TGTGCCAGCAGCTCTCGACTAGCGGGAGGGGCAGAGACCCAGTACTTC
CASSSRLAGGAETQYF
>few|TRBV19|TRBJ2-1|13|-
TGTGCCAGTATTGGGCCCCCCTACAATGAGCAGTTCTTC
CASIGPPYNEQFF
>-|TRBV4-2|TRBJ1-1|14|-
TGTGCCAGCAGCCAAGAATGGAGACGGCCCGAAGCTTTCTTT
CASSQEWRRPEAFF
>few|TRBV27|TRBJ2-1|13|-
TGTGCCAGCAGTCAACGCGGTAGCTCTGAGCAGTTCTTC
CASSQRGSSEQFF
>-|TRBV2|TRBJ2-3|17|TRBD1
TGTGCCAGCAGTAGGACAGGGGGTTTTCCCAGCACAGATACGCAGTATTTT
CASSRTGGFPSTDTQYF
>few|TRBV3-1|TRBJ2-7|13|-
TGTGCCAGCAGCCAGGCGAGCTCCTACGAGCAGTACTTC
CASSQASSYEQYF